Listed here are 2 T cell receptor beta chains from one sample, sequenced in a study of technical replicates of blood from several donors. The data were produced by immunoSEQ multiplex PCR, yet TCRdb's version contains in-frame clones alone and is incomplete. Of roughly 60,000 clones listed, around 92% are singletons. Sequenced: PBMCs. These TCRs come from a human donor in good health. Some clones in this sample may be carry-over from other donors' samples.

The CDR3 loop reads CASSPPLAVYNEQFF. In DNA form, the CDR3 reads TGCGCCAGCAGCCCACCACTAGCGGTCTACAATGAGCAGTTCTTC. The chain links TRBV4-1 to TRBJ2-1, with 8 bases lining up with TRBD2. The CDR3 extends over 15 amino acids. Germline CDR1 and CDR2: MGHRA and YSYEKL. V was clipped by 4 bases and J by 3 bases; unmatched bases: 5.

The chain links TRBV7-6 to TRBJ2-3; D is possibly TRBD1 (5 bases). Per the germline V gene, CDR1 is SGHVS and CDR2 is FNYEAQ. V lost 5 bases, J lost 9 bases, and 15 bases lay in between. The CDR3 consists of 13 residues. CDR3 DNA sequence: TGTGCCAGCAGCCCAGGGATAGGGGCCACGCAGTATTTT. Its translation: CASSPGIGATQYF.